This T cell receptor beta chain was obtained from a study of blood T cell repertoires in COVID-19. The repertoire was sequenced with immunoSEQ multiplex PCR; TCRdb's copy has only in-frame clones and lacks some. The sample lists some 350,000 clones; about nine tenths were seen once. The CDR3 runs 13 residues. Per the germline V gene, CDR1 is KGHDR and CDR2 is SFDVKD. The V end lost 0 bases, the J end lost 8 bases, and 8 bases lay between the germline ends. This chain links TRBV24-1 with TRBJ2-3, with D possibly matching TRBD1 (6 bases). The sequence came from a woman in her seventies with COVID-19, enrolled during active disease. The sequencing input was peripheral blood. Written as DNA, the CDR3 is TGTGCCACCAGTGATTTGCAGGGGCCTACGCAGTATTTT. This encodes CATSDLQGPTQYF.